The 25 T cell receptor beta chains given below trace back to one sample, sequenced in a study of shared clonotypes between healthy human individuals. Sequencing was performed with immunoSEQ multiplex PCR; in TCRdb, only in-frame clones are kept and a portion is missing. The repertoire holds millions of clones, with 95% as singletons. Sample: naive CD4+ T cells sorted from blood. This sample's subset: CD45RA+ positively selected. These receptors were obtained from a man between 18 and 35 years old in good health.

This clone was recorded at least ten times. This chain uses TRBV9 with TRBJ1-1; TRBD1 is a possible D gene (6 bases). The V end was cut by 3 bases, the J end by 4 bases, with 10 bases between. Germline V gives CDR1 SGDLS, CDR2 YYNGEE. The CDR3 is made up of 13 amino acids. The CDR3 reads CASSESTGTEAFF. In DNA form, the CDR3 reads TGTGCCAGCAGCGAATCGACAGGCACTGAAGCTTTCTTT.

Comment on this clone: Other DNA variants within this sample encode the same CDR3. The chain recombines TRBV30 with TRBJ2-7; 7 bases are a match to TRBD2. Germline V gives CDR1 GTSNPN, CDR2 SVGIG (reference sequence). V lost 1 base to trimming and J lost 4 bases; unmatched junction nucleotides: 1. The CDR3 loop spans 12 amino acids. This CDR3 is CAWSDGGYEQYF. The DNA of the CDR3 is TGTGCCTGGAGTGACGGGGGGTACGAGCAGTACTTC.

The chain couples TRBV7-2 to TRBJ1-1; perhaps TRBD1 as D (5 bases). Trimming removed 8 bases at V and 4 bases at J, with 17 bases between. CDR1 is SGHTA, CDR2 FQGNSA, per germline. The length of the CDR3 is 14 residues. CDR3 nucleotide sequence: TGTGCCAGCCGCGTCGGGGGGGGAGGCACTGAAGCTTTCTTT. As protein: CASRVGGGGTEAFF.

V and J are TRBV21-1 and TRBJ2-7. TRBV21-1 is designated a pseudogene. The CDR3 is made up of 10 amino acids. CDR3 residues: CASYRGPGYF. CDR3 bases: TGTGCCAGCTATAGGGGACCGGGGTACTTC.

This clone was counted once. The rearrangement joins TRBV5-1 to TRBJ2-1, with 8 positions matching TRBD2. The germline gives CDR1 SGHRS, CDR2 YFSETQ. Unmatched junction bases numbered 15, after V lost 4 bases and J lost 9 bases. This CDR3 contains 16 residues. The CDR3 region has the DNA TGCGCCAGCAGCCTACAACCGGGACTAGAAATGAGTGAGCAGTTCTTC. Its protein is CASSLQPGLEMSEQFF. Supplemented by reference TRBV5-1 and TRBJ2-1, the full variable domain reads KAGVTQTPRYLIKTRGQQVTLSCSPISGHRSVSWYQQTPGQGLQFLFEYFSETQRNKGNFPGRFSGRQFSNSRSEMNVSTLELGDSALYLCASSLQPGLEMSEQFFGPGTRLTVL.

The CDR3 here is CASSAPGTSLNEQYF. DNA of the CDR3: TGTGCCAGCAGCGCCCCCGGGACTAGCTTGAACGAGCAGTACTTC. This chain connects TRBV7-2 to TRBJ2-7, with TRBD2 identical over 9 bases. The V and J ends lost 5 bases and 5 bases, in that order; junction bases with no gene match: 10. CDR3 size: 15 residues. Germline V gene sequence: CDR1 SGHTA, CDR2 FQGNSA.

The rearrangement links TRBV19 to TRBJ1-5, with 8 bases lining up with TRBD1. This CDR3 has 15 amino acids. Germline values: CDR1 LNHDA, CDR2 SQIVND (reference sequence). After removal of 6 bases from V and 1 base from J, the junction contained 5 bases not matched to a gene. CDR3 sequence reads: CASSPRDRSNQPQHF. In nucleotides, the CDR3 is TGTGCCAGTAGCCCCCGGGACAGGAGCAATCAGCCCCAGCATTTT.

The chain has TRBV7-2 and TRBJ1-2; D call uncertain. This CDR3 has 14 amino acids. Germline V gene sequence: CDR1 SGHTA, CDR2 FQGNSA. The germline V and J ends were trimmed by 5 bases and 0 bases, with 10 bases remaining between them. The CDR3 is CASSPDRSNYGYTF. CDR3 sequence (DNA): TGTGCCAGCAGCCCCGACCGATCTAACTATGGCTACACCTTC.

This clone was recorded once. The chain has TRBV4-2 and TRBJ2-5; D uncertain. The V end was cut by 0 bases, the J end by 2 bases, with 7 bases between. The CDR3 spans 14 residues. Germline CDR1 reads LGHNA; CDR2 reads YNFKEQ. The chain's CDR3 is CASSQDQVQETQYF. CDR3 in DNA: TGTGCCAGCAGCCAAGATCAAGTACAAGAGACCCAGTACTTC.

The gene calls are TRBV7-9 and TRBJ1-1, with a weak D call TRBD1 (6 bases). The CDR3 is 14 amino acids. V lost 0 bases to trimming and J lost 6 bases, with 11 bases between them. The V gene's germline CDR1 is SEHNR and CDR2 FQNEAQ (reference sequence). The CDR3 protein is CASSLAATGSEAFF. The DNA for the CDR3 is TGTGCCAGCAGCTTAGCCGCGACAGGCTCTGAAGCTTTCTTT.

On this clone: The sample has other DNA sequences that encode this CDR3 too. V usage is TRBV6-5 and J usage is TRBJ1-1, with a possible D match to TRBD1 (6 bases). This CDR3 region has 15 residues. Trimming stripped 0 bases from V and 2 bases from J, with 10 bases between. The germline CDR1 and CDR2 sequences are MNHEY and SVGAGI. The CDR3 DNA sequence: TGTGCCAGCAGTTACTCTGCAGGGGTAAACACTGAAGCTTTCTTT. Amino acid sequence: CASSYSAGVNTEAFF.

This chain uses TRBV6-1 with TRBJ2-5, with D possibly being TRBD2 (6 bases). The germline CDR1 and CDR2 sequences are MNHNS and SASEGT. This CDR3 comprises 15 residues. CDR3 sequence (DNA): TGTGGGGCGGGAAGGGGCGTTCCCCTACAAGAGACCCAGTACTTC. Protein sequence: CGAGRGVPLQETQYF.

The chain is built from TRBV9 and TRBJ2-1, with 11 bases lining up with TRBD2. V dropped 0 bases and J dropped 2; count of bases not matched to a gene: 4. The CDR3 is 17 amino acids. The germline V gene encodes CDR1 SGDLS and CDR2 YYNGEE. Written as DNA, the CDR3 is TGTGCCAGCAGCGTAGGGCTAGCGGGGGGTACCTACAATGAGCAGTTCTTC. Residues: CASSVGLAGGTYNEQFF.

V is TRBV2 and J is TRBJ1-1, with a tentative D call TRBD1 (5 bases). The V gene's germline CDR1 is SNHLY and CDR2 FYNNEI. CDR3 length: 14 residues. Trimming removed 4 bases from V and 4 bases from J, with 13 bases in between. The CDR3 loop is CASSVTGRGTEAFF. The CDR3 nucleotides are TGTGCCAGCAGTGTCACGGGAAGGGGCACTGAAGCTTTCTTT.

The V gene is TRBV11-2, the J gene TRBJ2-2, with 7 bases lining up with TRBD2. Germline CDR1 is SGHAT and CDR2 is FQNNGV. CDR3 length: 16 residues. The V gene end was trimmed by 2 bases and the J gene end by 2 bases; junction bases not matched to a gene: 5. The CDR3 protein is CASSLISGINTGELFF. The CDR3 DNA follows: TGTGCCAGCAGCTTAATAAGCGGGATCAACACCGGGGAGCTGTTTTTT.

The chain joins TRBV5-6 to TRBJ2-1; possibly TRBD1 for D (6 bases). V gave up 0 bases and J gave up 4 bases, with 11 bases separating them. Germline CDR1 SGHDT, CDR2 YYEEEE. The CDR3 is made up of 15 amino acids. This CDR3 reads CASSLGQGWYNEQFF. The CDR3 DNA reads as TGTGCCAGCAGCTTGGGTCAGGGGTGGTACAATGAGCAGTTCTTC.

This clone was observed a single time. The CDR3 region has the DNA TGCGCCAGCAGCCTACAGGGGGGTGTCACTGAAGCTTTCTTT. Its protein is CASSLQGGVTEAFF. V and J are TRBV5-1 and TRBJ1-1; 8 bases line up with TRBD1. The germline gives CDR1 SGHRS, CDR2 YFSETQ. The CDR3 runs 14 residues. V was clipped by 4 bases and J by 4 bases; unmatched bases: 6.

This clone was detected once. This sequence joins TRBV7-8 and TRBJ2-2; D is possibly TRBD2 (5 bases). V lost 7 bases, J lost 1 base, and 16 bases lay in between. Germline V CDR1 and CDR2: SGHVS, FQNEAQ. This CDR3 has 16 amino acids. As DNA, the CDR3 is TGTGCCAGCAACAAATTCGGGAAGTGGAACACCGGGGAGCTGTTTTTT. Amino acid sequence: CASNKFGKWNTGELFF.

Remarks on this clone: Within the sample, other DNA sequences also encode this same CDR3. V and J are TRBV10-3 and TRBJ1-5; D perhaps matches TRBD1 (6 bases). Trimming shortened V by 0 bases and J by 3 bases, and 9 bases separated the two germline ends. The CDR3 has 15 residues. Germline values: CDR1 ENHRY, CDR2 SYGVKD. CDR3 sequence reads: CAISESGGLNQPQHF. The CDR3 nucleotides are TGTGCCATCAGTGAGTCTGGGGGGCTCAATCAGCCCCAGCATTTT.

A remark on this clone: The sample carries other DNA sequences with the same CDR3. This chain links TRBV6-5 with TRBJ2-3; D is possibly TRBD1 (6 bases). Germline assignment: CDR1 MNHEY and CDR2 SVGAGI. This CDR3 is 13 amino acids long. Trimming cost V 5 bases and J 2 bases, with 8 bases left between them. CDR3 nucleotides: TGTGCCAGCAGTAGGACAGTCACAGATACGCAGTATTTT. Its translation is CASSRTVTDTQYF.

V gene TRBV5-1 combines with J gene TRBJ2-2; possible D gene TRBD1, 5 bases. Germline V gene sequence: CDR1 SGHRS, CDR2 YFSETQ. The V end lost 4 bases, the J end lost 6 bases, and 16 bases lay between the germline ends. The CDR3 has 15 residues. Here the CDR3 reads CASSPQGTLAGELFF. The DNA for the CDR3 is TGCGCCAGCAGCCCTCAGGGAACATTAGCCGGGGAGCTGTTTTTT. Together with reference TRBV5-1 and TRBJ2-2, the CDR3 gives the full variable domain: KAGVTQTPRYLIKTRGQQVTLSCSPISGHRSVSWYQQTPGQGLQFLFEYFSETQRNKGNFPGRFSGRQFSNSRSEMNVSTLELGDSALYLCASSPQGTLAGELFFGEGSRLTVL.

The V call is TRBV11-3, the J call TRBJ2-1, with 7 bases aligning to TRBD2. The germline V gene has CDR1 SGHNT and CDR2 YENEEA. This CDR3 contains 13 residues. With 0 bases clipped from V and 9 bases from J, the junction kept 2 bases outside the gene matches. The CDR3 region is CASSLEREGEQFF. The CDR3 nucleotides are TGTGCCAGCAGCTTAGAAAGGGAGGGTGAGCAGTTCTTC.

Comments on this clone: The sample contains more than one DNA sequence encoding this CDR3. J is TRBJ1-3 and V is TRBV7-2, with D perhaps matching TRBD1 (5 bases). CDR3 length: 16 amino acids. CDR1 is SGHTA, CDR2 FQGNSA, per germline. With 1 base removed from V and 0 bases from J, the gap between germline ends came to 10 bases. CDR3 sequence reads: CASSLVGQGSGNTIYF. CDR3 nucleotides: TGTGCCAGCAGCTTAGTAGGGCAGGGCTCTGGAAACACCATATATTTT.

V gene TRBV2 combines with J gene TRBJ2-4, with 9 positions matching TRBD1. V gave up 8 bases and J gave up 1 base; unmatched junction bases: 12. The CDR3 totals 17 residues. Germline V gene sequence: CDR1 SNHLY, CDR2 FYNNEI. DNA for the CDR3: TGTGCCAGCCTGTCCCGGGACAGGGATGGGGCCAAAAACATTCAGTACTTC. The encoded protein is CASLSRDRDGAKNIQYF.

The chain carries TRBV5-6 and TRBJ2-3, with D possibly being TRBD1 (6 bases). V gave up 6 bases and J gave up 0 bases, with 14 bases separating them. This CDR3 region has 15 residues. Germline lookup yields CDR1 SGHDT and CDR2 YYEEEE. CDR3 bases: TGTGCCAGCAATAAAGGGGGAGTTAGCACAGATACGCAGTATTTT. Encoded protein: CASNKGGVSTDTQYF.